The T cell receptor beta chain under discussion was sequenced for a study of T cell responses to AZD1222 COVID-19 vaccine. Study conclusions and caveats: Repertoire sampling was restricted to post-peak T cell response timepoints. At study baseline, merely a handful of AZD1222 recipients were seropositive.

A note on this clone: The target antigen is unknown.

The method was immunoSEQ multiplex PCR; TCRdb's version includes in-frame clones alone and lacks a portion of them. The sample carries 110,000 to 150,000 clones, 92% recorded once. The germline CDR1 and CDR2 sequences are SGHRS and YFSETQ. Trimming pared 0 bases from V and 4 bases from J, leaving 4 bases between. This CDR3 comprises 12 residues. The chain carries TRBV5-1 and TRBJ1-2; D is uncertain. The sample in question was peripheral blood, obtained on day 0 of AZD1222 vaccination. This clonotype was obtained from an adult in good health. The DNA of the CDR3 is TGCGCCAGCAGCTTGGAGGGCTATGGCTACACCTTC. Protein sequence: CASSLEGYGYTF. The whole variable domain, remainder taken from reference TRBV5-1 and TRBJ1-2, is KAGVTQTPRYLIKTRGQQVTLSCSPISGHRSVSWYQQTPGQGLQFLFEYFSETQRNKGNFPGRFSGRQFSNSRSEMNVSTLELGDSALYLCASSLEGYGYTFGSGTRLTVV.